This TCR beta chain was captured in a study of post-analysis software for immune sequencing data. Study details: Disease trajectories encompassed relapsing-remitting, secondary progressive and progressive-relapsing multiple sclerosis. Study-wide findings and caveats: Five or six TRBV segments, including TRBV5-6, TRBV5-1 and TRBV20-1, were more frequent in patients than controls. The study found significantly lower normalized Chao1 diversity in multiple sclerosis patients than in controls.

Researchers reported that TCR beta cDNA libraries carried unique molecular identifiers. TCRdb processed the PCR reads anew with MiXCR; each CDR3 protein has one entry. The sample consists of 400,000 to 500,000 distinct CDR3 sequences, 39% of them appearing once. A note on this clonotype: What it binds is not known.

Germline loops: CDR1 ENHRY, CDR2 SYGVKD. This CDR3 contains 15 residues. V was clipped by 8 bases and J by 11 bases; unmatched bases: 12. The chain uses TRBV10-3 and TRBJ2-5; TRBD2 aligns across 15 bases. Source material: blood. The source is a girl aged 2-10 years with multiple sclerosis. As DNA, the CDR3 is TGTGCCATCGGACTAGCGGGAGGGCCCGGCAATGAGCAGTACTTC. Translated: CAIGLAGGPGNEQYF.